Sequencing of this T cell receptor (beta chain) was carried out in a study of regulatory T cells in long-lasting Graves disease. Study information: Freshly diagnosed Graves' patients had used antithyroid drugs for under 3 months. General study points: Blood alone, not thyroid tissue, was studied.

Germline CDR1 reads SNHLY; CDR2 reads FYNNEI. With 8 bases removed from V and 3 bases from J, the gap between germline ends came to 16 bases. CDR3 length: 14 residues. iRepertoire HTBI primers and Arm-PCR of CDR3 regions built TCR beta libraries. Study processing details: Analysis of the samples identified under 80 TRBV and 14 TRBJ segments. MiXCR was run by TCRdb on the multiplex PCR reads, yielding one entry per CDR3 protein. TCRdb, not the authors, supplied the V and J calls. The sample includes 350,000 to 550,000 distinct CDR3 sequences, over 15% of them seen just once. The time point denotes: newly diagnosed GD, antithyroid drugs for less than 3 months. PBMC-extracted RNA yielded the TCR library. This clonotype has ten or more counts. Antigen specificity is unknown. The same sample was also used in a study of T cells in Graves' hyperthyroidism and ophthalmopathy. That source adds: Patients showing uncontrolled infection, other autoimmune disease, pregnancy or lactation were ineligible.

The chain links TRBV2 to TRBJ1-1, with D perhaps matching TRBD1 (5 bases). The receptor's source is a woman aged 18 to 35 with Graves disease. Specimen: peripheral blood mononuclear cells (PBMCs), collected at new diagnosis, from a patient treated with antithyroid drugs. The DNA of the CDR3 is TGTGCCAGCCAGGGATTCCTTTCAGACACTGAAGCTTTCTTT. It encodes CASQGFLSDTEAFF.